This passage covers 9 T cell receptor beta chains from one sample sequenced in a study of OX40 agonist ivuxolimab in advanced cancers. Generated by immunoSEQ multiplex PCR, the TCRdb table keeps only in-frame clones and is missing some. The sample lists 25,000 to 30,000 clones, approximately 86% occurring once. The sample consisted of CD4+ or CD8+ T cells sorted from blood, taken in a trial of the OX40 agonist ivuxolimab. All receptors come from an adult with an advanced solid tumor such as melanoma, head and neck, liver or kidney cancer.

This chain joins TRBV7-8 and TRBJ2-1; unclear D gene. The V and J ends lost 2 bases and 13 bases respectively, with 12 bases between them. The germline gives CDR1 SGHVS, CDR2 FQNEAQ. CDR3 size: 12 residues. CDR3 region: CASSLIVPSQFF. The CDR3 region has the DNA TGTGCCAGCAGCTTAATCGTTCCTTCCCAGTTCTTC.

This clone is a singleton in its sample. The chain combines TRBV5-8 with TRBJ2-5, with D possibly TRBD2 on 7 matching bases. The CDR3 length is 15 residues. Trimming cost V 9 bases and J 1 base, with 19 bases left between them. Germline loops: CDR1 SGHTS, CDR2 YDEGEE. The CDR3 sequence: CAMGPGGHPQETQYF. DNA for the CDR3: TGTGCCATGGGCCCCGGGGGGCATCCCCAAGAGACCCAGTACTTC.

The gene calls are TRBV27 and TRBJ1-5, with D uncertain. CDR3 size: 14 residues. Germline V lookup: CDR1 MNHEY, CDR2 SMNVEV (reference sequence). Trimming took 6 bases from V and 2 from J, leaving 11 bases between them. The CDR3 DNA reads as TGTGCCAGCAGCCTCGAGCGGGGCAATCAGCCCCAGCATTTT. Its translation is CASSLERGNQPQHF.

This clone came up once. The CDR3 DNA is TGTGCCAGTAGTATATGGCGGGAGGTCACCGGGGAGCTGTTTTTT. Translating gives CASSIWREVTGELFF. The chain couples TRBV19 to TRBJ2-2, with 8 bases identical to TRBD2. This CDR3 is built from 15 residues. Trimming removed 2 bases from V and 4 bases from J; junction bases left unmatched: 3. The germline CDR1 and CDR2 sequences are LNHDA and SQIVND (reference sequence).

This sequence joins TRBV28 and TRBJ1-1; TRBD1 might be the D (5 bases). The CDR3 length is 12 residues. Trimming took 10 bases from V and 4 from J, leaving 13 bases between them. Germline lookup yields CDR1 MDHEN and CDR2 SYDVKM. The CDR3 nucleotides are TGTGCCACCAGGGCGCGGTTCACTGAAGCTTTCTTT. Amino acids: CATRARFTEAFF.

This chain joins TRBV7-2 and TRBJ1-2, with 10 nucleotides matching TRBD1. The J segment lost 3 bases and the V segment lost 4 bases, leaving 2 bases of the junction unmatched. This CDR3 region has 14 residues. Looked up from germline, CDR1 is SGHTA and CDR2 is FQGNSA. The CDR3 bases are TGTGCCAGCAGCTGGACAGGGGGGGACTATGGCTACACCTTC. Its translation is CASSWTGGDYGYTF.

V gene TRBV28 combines with J gene TRBJ2-1, with TRBD2 identical over 7 bases. After removal of 6 bases from V and 6 bases from J, the junction contained 17 bases not matched to a gene. The CDR3 spans 17 residues. Germline loops: CDR1 MDHEN, CDR2 SYDVKM. Here the CDR3 reads CASSPGLGRELSNEQFF. As DNA, the CDR3 is TGTGCCAGCAGCCCGGGGCTAGGGCGGGAGTTGAGCAATGAGCAGTTCTTC.

The gene calls are TRBV28 and TRBJ2-7; 7 positions agree with TRBD1. There are 13 residues in the CDR3. Germline-derived CDR1 and CDR2 are MDHEN and SYDVKM. V lost 4 bases, J lost 4 bases, and 4 bases stayed unmatched. CDR3 nucleotides: TGTGCCAGCAGTTCCGGACAGGTATACGAGCAGTACTTC. Protein: CASSSGQVYEQYF.

This chain connects TRBV2 to TRBJ1-2; D is ambiguous. V was cut by 6 bases and J by 1 base, with 15 bases left in between. The CDR3 is 15 residues long. CDR1 and CDR2 (germline): SNHLY, FYNNEI. The CDR3 DNA sequence: TGTGCCAGCAGCCGTAACTCGCAGGATAACTATGGCTACACCTTC. It specifies CASSRNSQDNYGYTF.